This TCR beta chain was recorded in a study of cytotoxic CD8 clonotypes in ibrutinib-treated CLL. Across the study: Sequenced samples delivered averages of around 250,000 productive templates and around 100,000 productive rearrangements.

Study findings and constraints: Against age-matched healthy donors, baseline clonality ran higher and tracked circulating CD8+ T-cell counts. Sampling schedules were unmatched across sustained-remission and progressing patients.

V shed 5 bases and J shed 6 bases, with 23 bases lying between them. This CDR3 contains 16 residues. From germline, CDR1 is SNHLY and CDR2 FYNNEI. Sequencing used immunoSEQ multiplex PCR; TCRdb keeps in-frame clones, though not all of them. The data show just over 35,000 clones, around 75% seen once. Of note for this clone: Its specificity is unknown.

The sample in question was PBMCs, obtained at disease progression, from a patient treated with ibrutinib. This TCR derives from a human donor with chronic lymphocytic leukemia. This chain uses TRBV2 with TRBJ2-7, with D perhaps TRBD1 (6 bases). The CDR3 region is CASSRSTGLFSLEQYF. The CDR3 DNA sequence: TGTGCCAGCAGTCGGTCCACAGGGCTATTCTCGCTCGAGCAGTACTTC.